The next 19 T cell receptor beta chains were all read from a single sample in a study of blood T cell repertoires in COVID-19. TCRdb keeps only in-frame clones here, not all; method: immunoSEQ multiplex PCR. Among fewer than 250,000 clones, more than 75% were seen once, and the ten largest hold 4.4%. Sample: peripheral blood. These receptors were collected from a human donor in a cohort sampled during active COVID-19.

CDR3 sequence reads: CASSLAGGVREQYF. The CDR3 bases are TGTGCCAGCAGCTTAGCCGGGGGGGTTAGGGAGCAGTACTTC. The chain combines TRBV7-2 with TRBJ2-7, with 8 bases that match TRBD2. CDR3 length: 14 residues. Germline V gene lookup returns CDR1 SGHTA and CDR2 FQGNSA. V lost 0 bases to trimming and J lost 7 bases; unmatched junction nucleotides: 5. Together with reference TRBV7-2 and TRBJ2-7, the CDR3 gives the full variable domain: GAGVSQSPSNKVTEKGKDVELRCDPISGHTALYWYRQSLGQGLEFLIYFQGNSAPDKSGLPSDRFSAERTGGSVSTLTIQRTQQEDSAVYLCASSLAGGVREQYFGPGTRLTVT.

CDR3 DNA sequence: TGTGCCAGCTCACTCGGCCGGACTAGCGGGAGGGCCGTGGAGCAGTACTTC. Translating gives CASSLGRTSGRAVEQYF. The J gene is TRBJ2-7, the V gene TRBV18; 15 bases agree with TRBD2. The CDR3 runs 17 residues. V lost 4 bases and J lost 7; bases outside the gene matches: 11. Looked up from germline, CDR1 is KGHSH and CDR2 is LQKENI.

The chain combines TRBV9 with TRBJ1-3; D not certain. Germline CDR1 and CDR2: SGDLS and YYNGEE. V shed 4 bases and J shed 1 base, with 12 bases lying between them. The CDR3 loop spans 15 amino acids. CDR3 region: CASSYGAASGNTIYF. The CDR3 DNA reads TGTGCCAGCAGCTACGGAGCGGCATCTGGAAACACCATATATTTT. Complete variable domain (other parts from reference TRBV9 and TRBJ1-3): DSGVTQTPKHLITATGQRVTLRCSPRSGDLSVYWYQQSLDQGLQFLIQYYNGEERAKGNILERFSAQQFPDLHSELNLSSLELGDSALYFCASSYGAASGNTIYFGEGSWLTVV.

The chain has TRBV5-1 and TRBJ2-5, with a possible D match to TRBD2 (5 bases). V lost 1 base to trimming and J lost 6 bases, with 16 bases between them. The germline V gene encodes CDR1 SGHRS and CDR2 YFSETQ. The CDR3 totals 15 residues. CDR3 coding DNA: TGCGCCAGCAGCTTGAGGACCCCTGGGAGAAAGACCCAGTACTTC. This gives the protein CASSLRTPGRKTQYF.

The chain combines TRBV18 with TRBJ2-7; 7 bases are shared with TRBD1. The CDR3 has 15 amino acids. The germline V gene has CDR1 KGHSH and CDR2 LQKENI. Germline trimming cut 1 base from V and 3 bases from J; bases unmatched to any gene: 6. CDR3 amino acids: CASSPRQGANYEQYF. CDR3 coding DNA: TGTGCCAGCTCACCACGACAGGGAGCGAACTACGAGCAGTACTTC. Combining the CDR3 with reference TRBV18 and TRBJ2-7 gives the whole variable domain NAGVMQNPRHLVRRRGQEARLRCSPMKGHSHVYWYRQLPEEGLKFMVYLQKENIIDESGMPKERFSAEFPKEGPSILRIQQVVRGDSAAYFCASSPRQGANYEQYFGPGTRLTVT.

J is TRBJ2-1 and V is TRBV10-1; D gene unclear. CDR3 length equals 15 residues. Germline CDR1 and CDR2: WNHNN and SYGVQD (reference sequence). V was cut by 2 bases and J by 0 bases, with 8 bases left in between. The CDR3 sequence is CASSESTGSYNEQFF. In nucleotides, the CDR3 is TGCGCCAGCAGTGAGAGTACCGGCTCCTACAATGAGCAGTTCTTC.

V is TRBV28 and J is TRBJ2-1; TRBD2 aligns across 12 bases. The CDR3 contains 18 residues. Trimming at V came to 4 bases and at J to 3 bases, leaving 10 bases not matched to a gene. From germline, CDR1 is MDHEN and CDR2 SYDVKM. CDR3 residues: CASSSGTSGLLLYNEQFF. The CDR3 DNA sequence: TGTGCCAGCAGTTCTGGGACTAGCGGGCTCCTTCTCTACAATGAGCAGTTCTTC. The full variable domain, rest sourced from reference TRBV28 and TRBJ2-1, is DVKVTQSSRYLVKRTGEKVFLECVQDMDHENMFWYRQDPGLGLRLIYFSYDVKMKEKGDIPEGYSVSREKKERFSLILESASTNQTSMYLCASSSGTSGLLLYNEQFFGPGTRLTVL.

This clone was seen more than once but under ten times. The chain has TRBV9 and TRBJ2-3; D is perhaps TRBD1 (6 bases). Germline CDR1 SGDLS, CDR2 YYNGEE. This CDR3 comprises 16 residues. V lost 3 bases and J lost 2, with 16 bases in between. In DNA, the CDR3 is TGTGCCAGCAGCGGCATCCCGACAGGTCCCACAGATACGCAGTATTTT. This codes for CASSGIPTGPTDTQYF.

CDR3 loop: CASRRDGELFF. The CDR3 region has the DNA TGTGCCAGCCGACGGGACGGGGAGCTGTTTTTT. This sequence joins TRBV27 and TRBJ2-2, with a possible D match to TRBD2 (5 bases). V shed 8 bases and J shed 7 bases, with 8 bases lying between them. This CDR3 is built from 11 residues. CDR1 is MNHEY and CDR2 is SMNVEV in the germline V gene (reference sequence).

This rearrangement joins TRBV5-1 to TRBJ2-5, with 8 bases identical to TRBD2. Trimming at V came to 0 bases and at J to 1 base, leaving 2 bases not matched to a gene. This CDR3 has 15 amino acids. The germline gives CDR1 SGHRS, CDR2 YFSETQ. The CDR3 loop reads CASSLAGTSQETQYF. Here the CDR3 DNA reads TGCGCCAGCAGCTTGGCCGGGACTAGCCAAGAGACCCAGTACTTC.

This clone was recorded once. This rearrangement joins TRBV6-2 or TRBV6-3 to TRBJ2-1, with TRBD2 matching over 11 bases. In germline, CDR1 is MNHEY, CDR2 SVGEGT. After removal of 5 bases from V and 6 bases from J, the junction contained 6 bases not matched to a gene. The length of the CDR3 is 15 residues. This CDR3 reads CASSQTSGAGNEQFF. CDR3 coding DNA: TGTGCCAGCAGTCAGACTAGCGGGGCGGGCAATGAGCAGTTCTTC.

The genes are TRBV4-3 and TRBJ2-3, with D perhaps TRBD2 (6 bases). The CDR3 runs to 17 residues. V lost 0 bases to trimming and J lost 0 bases, with 13 bases between them. Germline V lookup: CDR1 LGHNA, CDR2 YSLEER. The CDR3 is CASSQDRAGTSTDTQYF. The CDR3 DNA reads as TGCGCCAGCAGCCAAGATCGTGCGGGGACTAGCACAGATACGCAGTATTTT.

V and J are TRBV12-5 and TRBJ2-1; weak D call: TRBD1 (6 bases). The CDR3 covers 14 residues. Trimming left V 2 bases short and J 6 bases short, with 11 bases between. Germline assignment: CDR1 LGHNT and CDR2 FRNRAP. The CDR3 DNA reads as TGTGCTAGTGGTTTGCAGGGGTTAACCAATGAGCAGTTCTTC. Translated: CASGLQGLTNEQFF.

The chain employs TRBV27 and TRBJ2-1; 9 nucleotides agree with TRBD1. J lost 4 bases, V lost 2 bases, and 6 bases had no gene match. The CDR3 loop spans 16 amino acids. In germline, CDR1 is MNHEY, CDR2 SMNVEV (reference sequence). This chain's CDR3 is CASSLGRDRAYNEQFF. The DNA of the CDR3 is TGTGCCAGCAGTTTAGGCCGGGACAGGGCTTACAATGAGCAGTTCTTC.

In this sample, this clone turned up once. This chain connects TRBV9 to TRBJ1-1; 9 bases line up with TRBD1. J lost 2 bases, V lost 5 bases, and 1 base had no gene match. The germline gives CDR1 SGDLS, CDR2 YYNGEE. The CDR3 extends over 13 amino acids. This chain's CDR3 is CASRGQGNTEAFF. The CDR3 coding sequence is TGTGCCAGCAGGGGACAGGGTAACACTGAAGCTTTCTTT.

This chain connects TRBV7-2 to TRBJ2-1, with D possibly matching TRBD2 (5 bases). The CDR3 totals 15 residues. Germline loops: CDR1 SGHTA, CDR2 FQGNSA. V was clipped by 3 bases and J by 3 bases, with 12 bases between them. The CDR3 is CASSLAGGVYNEQFF. The CDR3 bases are TGTGCCAGCAGCTTGGCGGGTGGGGTCTACAATGAGCAGTTCTTC.

The J gene is TRBJ2-1, the V gene TRBV24-1; TRBD1 agrees at 10 bases. The CDR3 has 17 amino acids. Trimming cost V 2 bases and J 4 bases; bases outside gene matches: 7. In germline, CDR1 is KGHDR, CDR2 SFDVKD. In nucleotides, the CDR3 is TGTGCCACCAGTGATTCCTCCGGGACAGGGGTGTACAATGAGCAGTTCTTC. Translation gives CATSDSSGTGVYNEQFF.

This clone was detected once. The V and J genes are TRBV27 and TRBJ2-3, with D unclear. Per germline, CDR1 MNHEY and CDR2 SMNVEV (reference sequence). This CDR3 region has 15 residues. V gave up 4 bases and J gave up 1 base, with 12 bases separating them. CDR3 amino acids: CASSSTGFRTDTQYF. The DNA for the CDR3 is TGTGCCAGCAGTTCTACCGGGTTTCGCACAGATACGCAGTATTTT.

The chain recombines TRBV7-2 with TRBJ2-5; 10 nucleotides align to TRBD2. V trimming: 0 bases; J trimming: 5 bases; junction bases outside the gene matches: 3. CDR1 SGHTA and CDR2 FQGNSA come from the germline V gene. There are 15 residues in the CDR3. The CDR3 loop reads CASSLALAGVETQYF. For the CDR3, the DNA is TGTGCCAGCAGCTTAGCTCTAGCGGGAGTTGAGACCCAGTACTTC.